Presented here are 31 T cell receptor beta chains from one specimen sequenced in a study of T cell changes during pregnancy in multiple sclerosis. Clones were read by immunoSEQ multiplex PCR, and TCRdb kept only the in-frame ones, dropping some. The data contain tens of thousands of clones, 92% of them singletons. The specimen was peripheral blood, collected after pregnancy. These receptors were obtained from a female donor in good health, enrolled as a control in a pregnancy study.

This rearrangement joins TRBV28 to TRBJ1-5, with 9 bases aligning to TRBD1. Germline CDR1 reads MDHEN; CDR2 reads SYDVKM. The CDR3 totals 16 residues. V lost 6 bases and J lost 5; bases outside the gene matches: 11. In DNA form, the CDR3 reads TGTGCCAGCAGGCCACCGGGACAGGGTTTTCATCAGCCCCAGCATTTT. It yields the protein CASRPPGQGFHQPQHF.

The chain uses TRBV5-4 and TRBJ2-4; D possibly corresponds to TRBD1 (6 bases). Germline CDR1 reads SGHNT; CDR2 reads YYREEE (reference sequence). CDR3 length: 13 amino acids. Trimming shortened V by 2 bases and J by 4 bases, and 7 bases separated the two germline ends. This CDR3 is CASSFGQKNIQYF. The DNA of the CDR3 is TGTGCCAGCAGCTTTGGACAGAAAAACATTCAGTACTTC.

The V gene is TRBV7-2, the J gene TRBJ2-7; 10 bases map to TRBD2. The CDR3 has 18 residues. The germline V gene encodes CDR1 SGHTA and CDR2 FQGNSA. V dropped 3 bases and J dropped 0; count of bases not matched to a gene: 11. This chain's CDR3 is CASSFPGSGGPSSYEQYF. CDR3 DNA: TGTGCCAGCAGCTTTCCCGGTAGCGGGGGGCCTAGCTCCTACGAGCAGTACTTC.

This clone was recorded once. The chain combines TRBV11-1 with TRBJ2-1, with 7 positions matching TRBD1. Germline CDR1 and CDR2: SGHAT and FQDESV (reference sequence). V dropped 5 bases and J dropped 5; count of bases not matched to a gene: 6. CDR3 size: 14 residues. DNA for the CDR3: TGTGCCAGCAGCCCCGGGACAGTTGACAATGAGCAGTTCTTC. It yields the protein CASSPGTVDNEQFF. Combining the CDR3 with reference TRBV11-1 and TRBJ2-1 gives the whole variable domain EAEVAQSPRYKITEKSQAVAFWCDPISGHATLYWYRQILGQGPELLVQFQDESVVDDSQLPKDRFSAERLKGVDSTLKIQPAELGDSAMYLCASSPGTVDNEQFFGPGTRLTVL.

The chain employs TRBV28 and TRBJ2-2, with a possible D match to TRBD2 (6 bases). CDR1 is MDHEN and CDR2 is SYDVKM in the germline V gene. The CDR3 is 15 residues long. V lost 1 base, J lost 6 bases, and 12 bases lay in between. The CDR3 DNA reads TGTGCCAGCAGTTTATCTGGGGGAGGCTCCGGGGAGCTGTTTTTT. Translated, it gives CASSLSGGGSGELFF.

This clone was seen just once. The chain uses TRBV5-4 and TRBJ2-2, with 7 bases matching TRBD1. Germline assignment: CDR1 SGHNT and CDR2 YYREEE (reference sequence). This CDR3 is 17 amino acids long. V dropped 0 bases and J dropped 0; count of bases not matched to a gene: 5. The CDR3 loop is CASSLGRQGTNTGELFF. CDR3 sequence (DNA): TGTGCCAGCAGCTTGGGTAGACAGGGTACGAACACCGGGGAGCTGTTTTTT.

This chain joins TRBV29-1 and TRBJ2-1; maybe TRBD2 (6 bases). This CDR3 has 15 residues. Germline V gives CDR1 SQVTM, CDR2 ANQGSEA. The V end was cut by 6 bases, the J end by 6 bases, with 21 bases between. The CDR3 protein is CSVDGSDGVFNEQFF. The CDR3, as DNA: TGCAGCGTGGACGGGAGCGATGGGGTTTTCAATGAGCAGTTCTTC.

This clone has only one observation. The gene calls are TRBV6-1 and TRBJ2-1; 10 bases are a match to TRBD2. CDR1 is MNHNS and CDR2 is SASEGT in the germline V gene. This CDR3 is built from 19 residues. Unmatched junction bases numbered 12, after V lost 0 bases and J lost 4 bases. The CDR3 DNA is TGTGCCAGCAGTGAAGCGGGACCAAAGCGGGAGGGTCGGTACAATGAGCAGTTCTTC. Protein product: CASSEAGPKREGRYNEQFF.

The chain employs TRBV28 and TRBJ1-1; a possible D gene is TRBD1 (5 bases). CDR1 is MDHEN and CDR2 is SYDVKM in the germline V gene. V was pared by 1 base and J by 5 bases, with 11 bases between. The CDR3 is 14 residues long. DNA for the CDR3: TGTGCCAGCAGTTTATTGGGGGGAGGAACTGAAGCTTTCTTT. As protein: CASSLLGGGTEAFF. Looking up the rest from reference TRBV28 and TRBJ1-1 gives the full variable domain: DVKVTQSSRYLVKRTGEKVFLECVQDMDHENMFWYRQDPGLGLRLIYFSYDVKMKEKGDIPEGYSVSREKKERFSLILESASTNQTSMYLCASSLLGGGTEAFFGQGTRLTVV.

V is TRBV7-3 and J is TRBJ2-7; 7 nucleotides agree with TRBD2. CDR3 length: 15 residues. Germline values: CDR1 SGHTA, CDR2 FQGTGA. V was clipped by 5 bases and J by 3 bases; unmatched bases: 10. The CDR3 here is CASSVRSGLVYEQYF. The DNA for the CDR3 is TGTGCCAGCAGCGTTCGATCCGGACTAGTCTACGAGCAGTACTTC.

The CDR3 sequence: CASSEYRGLTGANVLTF. The CDR3 DNA sequence: TGTGCCAGCAGTGAGTACAGGGGGCTGACTGGGGCCAACGTCCTGACTTTC. This chain joins TRBV2 and TRBJ2-6; 9 positions agree with TRBD1. This CDR3 is 17 amino acids long. J lost 2 bases, V lost 3 bases, and 5 bases had no gene match. CDR1 SNHLY and CDR2 FYNNEI come from the germline V gene. Using reference TRBV2 and TRBJ2-6 for the parts outside the CDR3, the full variable domain is EPEVTQTPSHQVTQMGQEVILRCVPISNHLYFYWYRQILGQKVEFLVSFYNNEISEKSEIFDDQFSVERPDGSNFTLKIRSTKLEDSAMYFCASSEYRGLTGANVLTFGAGSRLTVL.

The chain combines TRBV7-9 with TRBJ2-1; the match to TRBD2 covers 8 bases. Looked up from germline, CDR1 is SEHNR and CDR2 is FQNEAQ (reference sequence). This CDR3 spans 13 amino acids. Trimming cost V 8 bases and J 4 bases; bases outside gene matches: 4. For the CDR3, the DNA is TGTGCCAGCGGGCGGGAGGATTACAATGAGCAGTTCTTC. Its protein product is CASGREDYNEQFF.

This rearrangement joins TRBV6-5 to TRBJ2-7, with TRBD1 matching 7 bases. This CDR3 spans 15 amino acids. CDR1 is MNHEY and CDR2 is SVGAGI in the germline V gene. J gave up 0 bases and V 2 bases, and 4 bases lay outside the gene matches. The CDR3 DNA sequence: TGTGCCAGCAGTTACAAGGGGGCGACCTCCTACGAGCAGTACTTC. Protein product: CASSYKGATSYEQYF.

This clone was counted a single time. The chain links TRBV28 to TRBJ1-2, with TRBD1 matching 10 bases. Germline V lookup: CDR1 MDHEN, CDR2 SYDVKM. Germline trimming cut 5 bases from V and 1 base from J; bases unmatched to any gene: 10. The CDR3 runs to 17 residues. The CDR3 bases are TGTGCCAGCAGTAGAGACAGGGGGCTGTATATTAACTATGGCTACACCTTC. Translation gives CASSRDRGLYINYGYTF.

The genes are TRBV9 and TRBJ1-1; D uncertain. CDR3 size: 14 residues. V lost 0 bases and J 1 base, leaving 7 bases between the germline ends. The V gene's germline CDR1 is SGDLS and CDR2 YYNGEE. The CDR3 DNA is TGTGCCAGCAGCGTAGCTGCAGAGAACACTGAAGCTTTCTTT. This translates into CASSVAAENTEAFF. Using reference TRBV9 and TRBJ1-1 for the parts outside the CDR3, the full variable domain is DSGVTQTPKHLITATGQRVTLRCSPRSGDLSVYWYQQSLDQGLQFLIQYYNGEERAKGNILERFSAQQFPDLHSELNLSSLELGDSALYFCASSVAAENTEAFFGQGTRLTVV.

J is TRBJ2-1 and V is TRBV14, with 8 bases fitting TRBD2. With 1 base clipped from V and 7 bases from J, the junction kept 15 bases outside the gene matches. The length of the CDR3 is 18 residues. CDR1 and CDR2 (germline): SGHDN, FVKESK. The CDR3 loop is CASSQVPAGVGWWNEQFF. CDR3 nucleotides: TGTGCCAGCAGCCAAGTACCAGCGGGAGTTGGTTGGTGGAATGAGCAGTTCTTC.

In DNA, the CDR3 is TGTGCCAGCAGGACAGGGGGAACTAATGAAAAACTGTTTTTT. It translates to CASRTGGTNEKLFF. This sequence joins TRBV6-1 and TRBJ1-4, with TRBD1 identical over 9 bases. The germline V gene has CDR1 MNHNS and CDR2 SASEGT. The CDR3 runs 14 residues. J was trimmed by 1 base and V by 6 bases; bases with no gene match: 0.

This clone was counted a few times. The chain combines TRBV15 with TRBJ2-5; 14 bases line up with TRBD2. The CDR3 length is 15 residues. V lost 1 base, J lost 5 bases, and 0 bases stayed unmatched. Germline V gene lookup returns CDR1 LNHNV and CDR2 YYDKDF (reference sequence). The CDR3 region has the DNA TGTGCCACCAGCAGAGGGACTAGCGGGGGGGAGACCCAGTACTTC. It is translated as CATSRGTSGGETQYF.

The gene calls are TRBV5-1 and TRBJ1-5, with a possible D match to TRBD1 (6 bases). In germline, CDR1 is SGHRS, CDR2 YFSETQ. The CDR3 has 15 amino acids. V gave up 1 base and J gave up 5 bases, with 13 bases separating them. This CDR3 reads CASSLTGGRDQPQHF. CDR3 in DNA: TGCGCCAGCAGCTTGACCGGGGGGCGAGATCAGCCCCAGCATTTT. The variable domain in full, with the rest retrieved from reference TRBV5-1 and TRBJ1-5, is KAGVTQTPRYLIKTRGQQVTLSCSPISGHRSVSWYQQTPGQGLQFLFEYFSETQRNKGNFPGRFSGRQFSNSRSEMNVSTLELGDSALYLCASSLTGGRDQPQHFGDGTRLSIL.

The chain links TRBV7-8 to TRBJ2-7, with a possible D match to TRBD1 (5 bases). This CDR3 has 14 residues. Trimming removed 3 bases from V and 5 bases from J, with 14 bases in between. Germline V gene sequence: CDR1 SGHVS, CDR2 FQNEAQ. CDR3 residues: CASSFPRQGDEQYF. As DNA, the CDR3 is TGTGCCAGCAGCTTCCCCCGGCAGGGCGACGAGCAGTACTTC.

The chain has TRBV7-2 and TRBJ1-1; 8 positions match TRBD1. The germline V gene encodes CDR1 SGHTA and CDR2 FQGNSA. This CDR3 has 14 amino acids. V was clipped by 3 bases and J by 1 base; unmatched bases: 1. The CDR3 bases are TGTGCCAGCAGCTTCGGGACAGGGAACACTGAAGCTTTCTTT. It is translated as CASSFGTGNTEAFF.

The rearrangement uses TRBV7-6 and TRBJ2-3; 16 bases map to TRBD2. CDR3 length equals 19 residues. Germline V gene sequence: CDR1 SGHVS, CDR2 FNYEAQ. V lost 3 bases to trimming and J lost 0 bases; unmatched junction nucleotides: 6. In nucleotides, the CDR3 is TGTGCCAGCAGCTTGAGGCCGGGACTAGCGGGAGGGAGCACAGATACGCAGTATTTT. This codes for CASSLRPGLAGGSTDTQYF.

The genes are TRBV11-2 and TRBJ2-7, with 9 bases fitting TRBD2. The CDR3 consists of 15 residues. In germline, CDR1 is SGHAT, CDR2 FQNNGV. V shed 5 bases and J 6 bases; nucleotides not matched to a gene: 11. For the CDR3, the DNA is TGTGCCAGCAGCCCAGGAAGGCGGGAGGGCCGCGAGCAGTACTTC. Residues: CASSPGRREGREQYF. Supplemented by reference TRBV11-2 and TRBJ2-7, the full variable domain reads EAGVAQSPRYKIIEKRQSVAFWCNPISGHATLYWYQQILGQGPKLLIQFQNNGVVDDSQLPKDRFSAERLKGVDSTLKIQPAKLEDSAVYLCASSPGRREGREQYFGPGTRLTVT.

The rearrangement joins TRBV7-2 to TRBJ2-7; 7 positions agree with TRBD1. The V segment lost 5 bases and the J segment 4 bases; nucleotides outside the gene matches: 11. The CDR3 extends over 15 amino acids. CDR1 and CDR2 from the germline V gene are SGHTA and FQGNSA. The CDR3 DNA reads TGTGCCAGCAGCCGTGAAAAGGGCAGGGGGTACGAGCAGTACTTC. It is translated as CASSREKGRGYEQYF. The entire variable domain, with the rest obtained from reference TRBV7-2 and TRBJ2-7, is as follows: GAGVSQSPSNKVTEKGKDVELRCDPISGHTALYWYRQSLGQGLEFLIYFQGNSAPDKSGLPSDRFSAERTGGSVSTLTIQRTQQEDSAVYLCASSREKGRGYEQYFGPGTRLTVT.

Here the CDR3 DNA reads TGTGCCAGCAGCACCGGGACTAGCGGGGCGAACACCGGGGAGCTGTTTTTT. Translating gives CASSTGTSGANTGELFF. The rearrangement links TRBV7-2 to TRBJ2-2, with TRBD2 matching 13 bases. This CDR3 is built from 17 residues. Germline V gene lookup returns CDR1 SGHTA and CDR2 FQGNSA. Trimming removed 5 bases from V and 0 bases from J; junction bases left unmatched: 3. Based on the CDR3 plus reference TRBV7-2 and TRBJ2-2, the full variable domain is GAGVSQSPSNKVTEKGKDVELRCDPISGHTALYWYRQSLGQGLEFLIYFQGNSAPDKSGLPSDRFSAERTGGSVSTLTIQRTQQEDSAVYLCASSTGTSGANTGELFFGEGSRLTVL.

The CDR3 protein is CASSLEYGVGYGYTF. The CDR3 DNA reads TGTGCCAGCAGCTTAGAGTACGGGGTCGGGTATGGCTACACCTTC. V and J are TRBV11-2 and TRBJ1-2; D is uncertain. CDR1 SGHAT and CDR2 FQNNGV come from the germline V gene. The V and J ends lost 0 bases and 5 bases respectively, with 13 bases between them. The length of the CDR3 is 15 residues.

V gene TRBV7-3 combines with J gene TRBJ2-2; D remains unclear. The CDR3 extends over 15 amino acids. Germline V gene sequence: CDR1 SGHTA, CDR2 FQGTGA. V was pared by 2 bases and J by 6 bases, with 13 bases between. Here the CDR3 DNA reads TGTGCCAGCAGCTTAGCGTCCAACGAGGCCGGGGAGCTGTTTTTT. This gives the protein CASSLASNEAGELFF.

The rearrangement joins TRBV7-2 to TRBJ2-2; tentatively, D is TRBD2 (5 bases). There are 15 residues in the CDR3. Germline V gene sequence: CDR1 SGHTA, CDR2 FQGNSA. Trimming shortened V by 0 bases and J by 5 bases, and 10 bases separated the two germline ends. The CDR3 loop reads CASSLASGTTGELFF. Written as DNA, the CDR3 is TGTGCCAGCAGCTTAGCGTCGGGAACTACCGGGGAGCTGTTTTTT. The variable domain in full, completed from reference TRBV7-2 and TRBJ2-2, reads GAGVSQSPSNKVTEKGKDVELRCDPISGHTALYWYRQSLGQGLEFLIYFQGNSAPDKSGLPSDRFSAERTGGSVSTLTIQRTQQEDSAVYLCASSLASGTTGELFFGEGSRLTVL.

This clone was seen a handful of times. The rearrangement joins TRBV2 to TRBJ1-6, with D uncertain. V lost 1 base and J 7 bases, leaving 11 bases between the germline ends. The CDR3 covers 15 residues. From germline, CDR1 is SNHLY and CDR2 FYNNEI. The CDR3 here is CASSEGSLANSPLHF. In nucleotides, the CDR3 is TGTGCCAGCAGTGAAGGCAGTTTGGCCAATTCACCCCTCCACTTT.

This chain links TRBV19 with TRBJ2-7; TRBD1 is a possible D gene (6 bases). In germline, CDR1 is LNHDA, CDR2 SQIVND (reference sequence). The CDR3 runs 16 residues. V lost 5 bases to trimming and J lost 5 bases, with 22 bases between them. Written as DNA, the CDR3 is TGTGCCAGTAGTGAGCGAATTACAGGGTTTCGTAACGAGCAGTACTTC. It codes for CASSERITGFRNEQYF.

The V gene is TRBV28, the J gene TRBJ1-5, with D perhaps TRBD1 (5 bases). CDR1 and CDR2 (germline): MDHEN, SYDVKM. Deletions cut 2 bases from V and 4 bases from J, with 12 bases between. CDR3 length: 15 residues. The CDR3, as DNA: TGTGCCAGCAGTTTAGGCGGGGGACGAAATCAGCCCCAGCATTTT. Encoded protein: CASSLGGGRNQPQHF.